Listed here are 9 T cell receptor beta chains from one sample, sequenced in a study of blood T cell repertoires in COVID-19. Sequencing was performed with immunoSEQ multiplex PCR; in TCRdb, only in-frame clones are kept and a portion is missing. The data show 130,000 to 150,000 clones, around 84% seen once. The material sequenced was peripheral blood. These receptors were obtained from a woman between 45 and 65 years old with acute or convalescent COVID-19.

DNA of the CDR3: TGTGCCAGCAGCTCGCCGGGACAGGGGCAGTTCTTC. Protein sequence: CASSSPGQGQFF. The chain combines TRBV7-3 with TRBJ2-1, with 9 bases aligning to TRBD1. Looked up from germline, CDR1 is SGHTA and CDR2 is FQGTGA. The length of the CDR3 is 12 residues. J was trimmed by 12 bases and V by 4 bases; bases with no gene match: 4.

This clone was seen only a few times. This chain joins TRBV3-1 (or the pseudogene TRBV3-2) and TRBJ2-3; maybe TRBD1 (6 bases). CDR1 and CDR2 from the germline V gene are LGHDT and YNNKEL (reference sequence). The CDR3 contains 12 residues. Trimming pared 8 bases from V and 5 bases from J, leaving 11 bases between. The CDR3 here is CASGGLGDTQYF. The CDR3 DNA reads as TGTGCCAGCGGGGGCCTGGGAGATACGCAGTATTTT.

The rearrangement uses TRBV6-6 and TRBJ2-2; tentatively, D is TRBD2 (6 bases). CDR1 MNHNY and CDR2 SVGAGI come from the germline V gene (reference sequence). V was clipped by 5 bases and J by 5 bases, with 12 bases between them. The length of the CDR3 is 14 residues. This chain's CDR3 is CASSRGTPTGELFF. The CDR3 DNA follows: TGTGCCAGCAGTCGCGGGACTCCTACCGGGGAGCTGTTTTTT.

The V and J genes are TRBV6-5 and TRBJ1-1, with a weak D call TRBD1 (6 bases). This CDR3 is 15 amino acids long. Germline loops: CDR1 MNHEY, CDR2 SVGAGI. Trimming stripped 2 bases from V and 0 bases from J, with 10 bases between. The CDR3 loop is CASSYPGAMNTEAFF. As DNA, the CDR3 is TGTGCCAGCAGTTACCCAGGGGCTATGAACACTGAAGCTTTCTTT.

A few counts support this clone. The chain joins TRBV6-1 to TRBJ1-2; 9 nucleotides align to TRBD1. Germline assignment: CDR1 MNHNS and CDR2 SASEGT. With 4 bases clipped from V and 4 bases from J, the junction kept 13 bases outside the gene matches. CDR3 length equals 17 residues. The CDR3 sequence: CASSGGEGTGLGYGYTF. The CDR3 DNA reads as TGTGCCAGCAGTGGGGGGGAGGGGACAGGGCTGGGCTATGGCTACACCTTC.

The chain carries TRBV6-2 or TRBV6-3 and TRBJ1-1; D remains unclear. The CDR3 length is 15 residues. V was trimmed by 2 bases and J by 0 bases, leaving 10 bases between them. CDR1 and CDR2 (germline): MNHEY, SVGEGT. The CDR3 nucleotides are TGTGCCAGCAGTTACGGCTTCAAGTTGAACACTGAAGCTTTCTTT. It is translated as CASSYGFKLNTEAFF.

The gene calls are TRBV3-1 (or the pseudogene TRBV3-2) and TRBJ1-6; a possible D gene is TRBD1 (6 bases). Germline V gives CDR1 LGHDT, CDR2 YNNKEL (reference sequence). The length of the CDR3 is 18 residues. The V gene lost 1 base and the J gene lost 10 bases, with 23 bases spanning the gap. The CDR3 nucleotides are TGTGCCAGCAGCCAAGTCCAAGGTAGGGGGGGGGAAGAATCACCCCTCCACTTT. Protein sequence: CASSQVQGRGGEESPLHF.

This clone is a singleton in its sample. The V call is TRBV3-1 (or the pseudogene TRBV3-2), the J call TRBJ1-2; 11 bases align to TRBD1. This CDR3 region has 17 residues. The V segment lost 0 bases and the J segment 4 bases; nucleotides outside the gene matches: 7. CDR1 LGHDT and CDR2 YNNKEL come from the germline V gene (reference sequence). The CDR3 loop reads CASSQDTGTGGVYGYTF. The CDR3 nucleotides are TGTGCCAGCAGCCAAGATACCGGGACAGGGGGTGTCTATGGCTACACCTTC.

The V call is TRBV7-2, the J call TRBJ1-2; weak D call: TRBD1 (5 bases). Trimming stripped 5 bases from V and 4 bases from J, with 20 bases between. The CDR3 length is 16 residues. Germline-derived CDR1 and CDR2 are SGHTA and FQGNSA. The CDR3 here is CASSKNPGAGGYGYTF. DNA of the CDR3: TGTGCCAGCAGCAAAAACCCGGGTGCGGGGGGCTATGGCTACACCTTC.